The TCR beta chain described here comes from a study of response to subunit inactivated influenza vaccine. Points from the study as a whole: Seasonal influenza vaccination, on each occasion, was suggested by the authors to recruit few new T cells.

TCRdb itself ran the RT-PCR reads through MiXCR, one entry per CDR3 protein. This sample has 590,000 or so distinct CDR3 sequences, with around 13% found just once. The germline gives CDR1 SGHRS, CDR2 YFSETQ. The ends were cut back, 0 bases at V and 7 bases at J, with 10 bases in the middle. The CDR3 totals 13 residues. A remark on this clonotype: What it recognizes is unknown.

The chain couples TRBV5-1 to TRBJ1-2; D perhaps matches TRBD1 (5 bases). The sequence was collected from a man aged 45 to 65 who received an inactivated influenza vaccine. The sequenced sample was PBMCs from blood, obtained less than 15 days before vaccination. The CDR3 bases are TGCGCCAGCAGCTTGGCAGGGTCGGCTGGCTACACCTTC. Its translation is CASSLAGSAGYTF.